This TCR beta chain appears in the sequencing data of a study of blood T cell repertoires in COVID-19. Study-level background: Samples taken during acute and convalescent COVID-19 were collected in the United States, Italy and Spain. T cells, B-cell-depleted T cells, or PBMCs provided the cDNA or gDNA that served as material.

Per the authors' pipeline: Estimation of nucleated cell counts relied on the amplification of reference gene primers. Here immunoSEQ multiplex PCR was the method, and the copy in TCRdb shows in-frame clones only, minus some. V and J calls and clone size are given by that table; D and trimming were obtained from the DNA. The sample consists of about 220,000 clones, roughly 84% of them appearing once. Germline V gene lookup returns CDR1 SGHRS and CDR2 YFSETQ. Trimming at V came to 0 bases and at J to 1 base, leaving 6 bases not matched to a gene. CDR3 length: 16 amino acids. The sequenced sample consisted of peripheral blood. V is TRBV5-1 and J is TRBJ2-7; 8 bases align to TRBD2. The sequence was obtained from a woman over 75 with acute or convalescent COVID-19. The CDR3 region has the DNA TGCGCCAGCAGCTTGGCCGCGGGGGGCCAGTCCTACGAGCAGTACTTC. Amino acids: CASSLAAGGQSYEQYF.